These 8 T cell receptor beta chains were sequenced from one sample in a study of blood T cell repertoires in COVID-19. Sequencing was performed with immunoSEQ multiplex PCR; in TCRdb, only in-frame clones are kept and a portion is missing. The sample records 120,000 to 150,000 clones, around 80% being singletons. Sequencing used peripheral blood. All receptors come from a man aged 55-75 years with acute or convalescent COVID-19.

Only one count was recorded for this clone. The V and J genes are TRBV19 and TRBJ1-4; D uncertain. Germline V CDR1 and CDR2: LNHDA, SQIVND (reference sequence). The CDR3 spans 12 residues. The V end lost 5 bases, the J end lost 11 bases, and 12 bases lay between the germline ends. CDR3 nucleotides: TGTGCCAGTAGTGGAAACAGTCGTAAACTGTTTTTT. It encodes CASSGNSRKLFF.

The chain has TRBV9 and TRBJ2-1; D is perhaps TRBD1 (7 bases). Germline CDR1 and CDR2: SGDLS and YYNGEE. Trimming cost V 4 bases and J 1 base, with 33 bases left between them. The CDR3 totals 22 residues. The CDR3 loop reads CASSSRTRGEVRGESSYNEQFF. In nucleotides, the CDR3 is TGTGCCAGCAGCTCGCGGACCCGAGGGGAAGTCAGGGGGGAATCGTCCTACAATGAGCAGTTCTTC.

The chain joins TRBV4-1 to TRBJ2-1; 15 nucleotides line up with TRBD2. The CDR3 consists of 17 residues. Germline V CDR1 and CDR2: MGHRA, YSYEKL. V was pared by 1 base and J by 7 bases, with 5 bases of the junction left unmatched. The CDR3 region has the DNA TGCGCCAGCAGCCAAGTCCTAGGGACTAGCGGGAGGAATGAGCAGTTCTTC. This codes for CASSQVLGTSGRNEQFF.

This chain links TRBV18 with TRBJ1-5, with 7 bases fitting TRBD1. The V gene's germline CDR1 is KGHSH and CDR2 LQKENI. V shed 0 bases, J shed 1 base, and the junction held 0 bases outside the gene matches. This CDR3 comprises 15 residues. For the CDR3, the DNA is TGTGCCAGCTCACCACCGGACAGGAGCAATCAGCCCCAGCATTTT. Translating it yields CASSPPDRSNQPQHF.

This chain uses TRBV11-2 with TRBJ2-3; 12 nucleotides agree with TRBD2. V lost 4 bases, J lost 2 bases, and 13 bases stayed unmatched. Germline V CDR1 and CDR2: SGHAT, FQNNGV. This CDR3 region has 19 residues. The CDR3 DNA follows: TGTGCCAGCAGCTCCCAATATTGGAGGACTAGCGGGACCACAGATACGCAGTATTTT. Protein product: CASSSQYWRTSGTTDTQYF.

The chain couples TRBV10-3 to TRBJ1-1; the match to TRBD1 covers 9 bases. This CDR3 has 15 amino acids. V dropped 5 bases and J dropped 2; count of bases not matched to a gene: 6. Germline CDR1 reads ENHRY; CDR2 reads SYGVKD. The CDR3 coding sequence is TGTGCCATCAGTAGTACAGGGGGCGGAAACACTGAAGCTTTCTTT. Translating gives CAISSTGGGNTEAFF.

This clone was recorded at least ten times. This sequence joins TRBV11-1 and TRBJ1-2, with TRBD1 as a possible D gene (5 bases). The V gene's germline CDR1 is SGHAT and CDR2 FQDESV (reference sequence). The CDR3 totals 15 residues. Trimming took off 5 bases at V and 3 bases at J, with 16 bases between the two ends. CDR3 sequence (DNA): TGTGCCAGCAGCCCTCAGGGCCGGTGGGACTATGGCTACACCTTC. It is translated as CASSPQGRWDYGYTF.

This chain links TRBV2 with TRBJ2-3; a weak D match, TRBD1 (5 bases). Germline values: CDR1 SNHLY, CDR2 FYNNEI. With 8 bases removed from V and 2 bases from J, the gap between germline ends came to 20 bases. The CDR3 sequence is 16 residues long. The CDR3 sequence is CASLTVERLITDTQYF. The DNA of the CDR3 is TGTGCCAGCTTGACAGTAGAACGTCTAATCACAGATACGCAGTATTTT.